This TCR beta chain was found in a study of T cells after yellow fever vaccination. This clonotype was detected only a few times. The CDR3 length is 12 residues. CDR1 is SGHTA and CDR2 is FQGNSA in the germline V gene. V was cut by 8 bases and J by 1 base, with 9 bases left in between. Each CDR3 protein is one row after TCRdb ran MiXCR on the 5' RACE reads. The sample records 450,000 to 650,000 distinct CDR3 sequences, approximately 12% being singletons. Source: PBMCs, taken on the day of the yellow fever booster vaccination. The gene calls are TRBV7-2 and TRBJ2-7; maybe TRBD1 (6 bases). This clonotype was obtained from a man aged 25 to 40 who received the YFV17D yellow fever vaccine. The CDR3 loop reads CASGQFSYEQYF. In DNA, the CDR3 is TGTGCCAGCGGACAGTTTTCCTACGAGCAGTACTTC.